Listed below are T cell receptor beta chains from one sample, sequenced in a study of spatial heterogeneity in lung cancer. TCRdb re-derived calls from the 5' RACE reads in MiXCR, one entry per CDR3 protein. The sample comprises 30,000 to 40,000 distinct CDR3 sequences, approximately 3% of which are singletons, and roughly 40% rests with the top ten. Source: normal lung tissue next to the tumor, taken at surgery. These receptors were taken from a male donor with early-stage non-small cell lung cancer. The CDR3 runs from the conserved cysteine through the conserved F or W. The D gene is left open where the match is weak. The size entry is marked missing in some rows and otherwise reads once, few, many or a size class.

v_call	cdr3_length	d_call	clone_size	j_call	cdr3_nt	cdr3_aa
TRBV7-9	13	.	many	TRBJ2-5	TGTGCCAGCAGCTTAGCGCAACACGATACCCAGTACTTC	CASSLAQHDTQYF
TRBV5-1	13	TRBD1	many	TRBJ2-2	TGCGCCAGCAGACAGGGGGAGTCCGGGGAGCTGTTTTTT	CASRQGESGELFF
TRBV28	13	.	many	TRBJ2-1	TGTGCCAGCAGTCCTTTACTAGGAAATGAGCAGTTCTTC	CASSPLLGNEQFF
TRBV6-2/TRBV6-3	16	.	.	TRBJ2-2	TGTGCCAGCAAGGGCACGCCACCCGGGGACACCGGGGAGCTGTTTTTT	CASKGTPPGDTGELFF
TRBV6-2/TRBV6-3	17	TRBD1	few	TRBJ2-7	TGTGCCAGCAGTAGTCGACTTCTGGGGACAGGGTCCTACGAGCAGTACTTC	CASSSRLLGTGSYEQYF
TRBV14	14	.	many	TRBJ2-1	TGTGCCAGCAGCCCCTTGGCAGGGATTGGTGAGCAGTTCTTC	CASSPLAGIGEQFF
TRBV2	16	TRBD1	many	TRBJ1-2	TGTGCCAGCAGGGCCGGGACAGGGAGTTTTTACGATGGCTACACCTTC	CASRAGTGSFYDGYTF
TRBV6-5	15	TRBD2	large	TRBJ2-3	TGTGCCAGCAGTTATTTTAGCGGGGGGACTGATACGCAGTATTTT	CASSYFSGGTDTQYF
TRBV28	15	TRBD1	many	TRBJ2-1	TGTGCCAGCAGTTCCCCCGGGACAGGGGTCGATGAGCAGTTCTTC	CASSSPGTGVDEQFF
TRBV4-1	19	.	many	TRBJ2-6	TGCGCCAGCAGCCAAGTTCCGGGGGCATCTCTCTCTGGGGCCAACGTCCTGACTTTC	CASSQVPGASLSGANVLTF
TRBV5-1	16	TRBD1	many	TRBJ1-1	TGCGTCAGCAGCCGCGGGACAGGGGTGATGGACACTGAAGCTTTCTTT	CVSSRGTGVMDTEAFF
TRBV5-1	13	.	.	TRBJ2-1	TGCGCCAGCAGCTTGATAGGGGGCAATGAGCAGTTCTTC	CASSLIGGNEQFF
TRBV28	14	.	many	TRBJ2-3	TGTGCCAGCAGTCGACGGACAGGCACAGATACGCAGTATTTT	CASSRRTGTDTQYF
TRBV2	14	.	many	TRBJ1-2	TGTGCCAGCAGTGAGGCGGGAGCTAACTATGGCTACACCTTC	CASSEAGANYGYTF
TRBV6-2/TRBV6-3	15	.	few	TRBJ2-1	TGTGCCAGCAGATTGGGGTCAGCCGATTACAATGAGCAGTTCTTC	CASRLGSADYNEQFF
TRBV5-4	11	.	many	TRBJ2-5	TGTGCCAGCAGCTCCCAAGCGACCCAGTACTTC	CASSSQATQYF
TRBV4-1	16	TRBD1	many	TRBJ1-3	TGCGCCAGCAGCCAGACGGACAGGGGGATAGGAAACACCATATATTTT	CASSQTDRGIGNTIYF
TRBV4-2	14	.	many	TRBJ2-2	TGTGCCAGCAGCCAAGGGGAGCCCACCGGGGAGCTGTTTTTT	CASSQGEPTGELFF
TRBV6-5	16	TRBD1	many	TRBJ1-2	TGTGCCAGCAGTTACTGGAATGGGGACAGTAAGGATGGCTACACCTTC	CASSYWNGDSKDGYTF
TRBV28	13	TRBD1	many	TRBJ1-6	TGTGCCAGCAGCGACAGGGTCGGTTCACCCCTCCACTTT	CASSDRVGSPLHF
TRBV5-1	14	TRBD1	many	TRBJ1-1	TGCGCCACCGGGACAGGGGTCGGGGGCACTGAAGCTTTCTTT	CATGTGVGGTEAFF
TRBV6-5	12	.	many	TRBJ2-5	TGTGCGGTGGCCAGGACCCAAGAGACCCAGTACTTC	CAVARTQETQYF
TRBV27	13	.	many	TRBJ2-3	TGTGCCAGCAGTTTCCTGGGGTCAGATACGCAGTATTTT	CASSFLGSDTQYF